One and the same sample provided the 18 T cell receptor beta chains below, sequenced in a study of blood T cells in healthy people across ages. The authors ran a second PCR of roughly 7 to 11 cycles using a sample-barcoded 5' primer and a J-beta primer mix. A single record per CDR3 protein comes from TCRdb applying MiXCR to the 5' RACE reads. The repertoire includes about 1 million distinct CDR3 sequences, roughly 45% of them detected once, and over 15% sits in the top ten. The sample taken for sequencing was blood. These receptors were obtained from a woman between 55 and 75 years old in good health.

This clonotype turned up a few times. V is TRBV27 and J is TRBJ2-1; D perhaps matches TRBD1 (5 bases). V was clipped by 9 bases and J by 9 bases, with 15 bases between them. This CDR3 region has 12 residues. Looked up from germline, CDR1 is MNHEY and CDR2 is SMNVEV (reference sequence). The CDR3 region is CASEGVYGEQFF. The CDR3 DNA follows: TGTGCCAGTGAAGGGGTATACGGTGAGCAGTTCTTC.

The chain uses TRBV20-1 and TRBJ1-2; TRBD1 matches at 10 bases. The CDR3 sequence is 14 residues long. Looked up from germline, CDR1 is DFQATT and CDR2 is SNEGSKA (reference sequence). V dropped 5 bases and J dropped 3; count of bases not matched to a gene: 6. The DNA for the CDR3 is TGCAGTGCTTGGACCGGGACAGGGGACTATGGCTACACCTTC. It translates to CSAWTGTGDYGYTF.

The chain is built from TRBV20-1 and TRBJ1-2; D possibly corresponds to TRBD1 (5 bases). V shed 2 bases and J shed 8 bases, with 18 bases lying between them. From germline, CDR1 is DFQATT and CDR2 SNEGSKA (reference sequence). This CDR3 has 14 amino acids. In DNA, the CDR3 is TGCAGTGCTAGACCTGGGACTGCCCTGCGGGGCTACACCTTC. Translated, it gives CSARPGTALRGYTF.

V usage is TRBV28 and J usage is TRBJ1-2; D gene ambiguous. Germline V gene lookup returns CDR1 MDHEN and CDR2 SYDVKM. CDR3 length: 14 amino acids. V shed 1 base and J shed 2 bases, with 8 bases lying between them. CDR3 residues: CASSLSAINYGYTF. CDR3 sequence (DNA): TGTGCCAGCAGTTTATCGGCAATAAACTATGGCTACACCTTC.

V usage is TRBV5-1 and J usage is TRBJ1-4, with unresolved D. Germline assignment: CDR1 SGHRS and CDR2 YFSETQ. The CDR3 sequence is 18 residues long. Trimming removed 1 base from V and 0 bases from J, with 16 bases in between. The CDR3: CASSLSPTFFSTNEKLFF. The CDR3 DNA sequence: TGCGCCAGCAGCTTGTCGCCGACGTTCTTCTCAACTAATGAAAAACTGTTTTTT.

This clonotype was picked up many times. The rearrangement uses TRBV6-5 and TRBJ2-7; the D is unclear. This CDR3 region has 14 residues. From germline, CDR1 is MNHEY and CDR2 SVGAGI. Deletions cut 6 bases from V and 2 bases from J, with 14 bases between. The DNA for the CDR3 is TGTGCCAGCAGGGGGTCGGCAGGCGCCTACGAGCAGTACTTC. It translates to CASRGSAGAYEQYF.

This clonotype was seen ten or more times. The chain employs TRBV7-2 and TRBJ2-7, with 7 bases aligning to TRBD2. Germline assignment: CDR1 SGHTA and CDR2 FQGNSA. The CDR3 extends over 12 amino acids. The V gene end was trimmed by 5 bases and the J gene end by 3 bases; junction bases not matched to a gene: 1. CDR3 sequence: CASSRTSYEQYF. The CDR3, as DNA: TGTGCCAGCAGCAGGACTAGCTACGAGCAGTACTTC.

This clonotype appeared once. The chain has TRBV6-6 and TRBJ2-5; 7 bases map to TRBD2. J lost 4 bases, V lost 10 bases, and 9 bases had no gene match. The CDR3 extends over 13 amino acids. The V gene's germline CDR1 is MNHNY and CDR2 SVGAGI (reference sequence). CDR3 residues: CAIREEGPETQYF. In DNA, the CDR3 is TGTGCCATCCGGGAGGAGGGGCCAGAGACCCAGTACTTC.

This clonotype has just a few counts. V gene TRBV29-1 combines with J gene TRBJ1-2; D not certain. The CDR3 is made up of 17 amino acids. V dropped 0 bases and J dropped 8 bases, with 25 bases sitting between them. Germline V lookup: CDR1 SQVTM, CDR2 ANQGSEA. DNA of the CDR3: TGCAGCGTTGAAGATGGGATTTGGAGAAAGGTGACCCGAGGCTACACCTTC. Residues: CSVEDGIWRKVTRGYTF.

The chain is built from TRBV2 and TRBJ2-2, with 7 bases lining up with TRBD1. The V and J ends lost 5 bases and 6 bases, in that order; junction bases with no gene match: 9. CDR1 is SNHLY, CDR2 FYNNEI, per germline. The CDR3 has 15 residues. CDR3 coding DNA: TGTGCCAGCAGTCGACAGGGCCCGAGTGCCGGGGAGCTGTTTTTT. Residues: CASSRQGPSAGELFF.

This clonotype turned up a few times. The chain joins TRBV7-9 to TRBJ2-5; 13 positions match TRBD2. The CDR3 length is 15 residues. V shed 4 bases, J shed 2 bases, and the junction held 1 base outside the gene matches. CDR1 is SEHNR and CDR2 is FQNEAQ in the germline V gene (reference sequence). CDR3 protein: CASSSGLAGQETQYF. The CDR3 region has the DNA TGTGCCAGCAGCTCGGGACTAGCGGGACAAGAGACCCAGTACTTC. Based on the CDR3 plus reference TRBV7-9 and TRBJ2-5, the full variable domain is DTGVSQNPRHKITKRGQNVTFRCDPISEHNRLYWYRQTLGQGPEFLTYFQNEAQLEKSRLLSDRFSAERPKGSFSTLEIQRTEQGDSAMYLCASSSGLAGQETQYFGPGTRLLVL.

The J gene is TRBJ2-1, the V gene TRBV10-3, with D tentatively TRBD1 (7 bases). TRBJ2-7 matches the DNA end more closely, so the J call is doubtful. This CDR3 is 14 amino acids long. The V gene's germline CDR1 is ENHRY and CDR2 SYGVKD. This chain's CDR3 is CAISDRGVGNEQYF. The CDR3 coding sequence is TGTGCCATCAGTGACAGGGGGGTCGGCAATGAGCAGTACTTC.

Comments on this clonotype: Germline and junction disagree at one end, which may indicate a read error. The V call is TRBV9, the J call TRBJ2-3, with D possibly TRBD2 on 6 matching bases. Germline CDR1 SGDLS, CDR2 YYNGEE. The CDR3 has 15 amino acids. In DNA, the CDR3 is TGTGCCGGCAGTTCTACTAGCTCCCTTAGGGAGACGCAGTATTTT. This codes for CAGSSTSSLRETQYF. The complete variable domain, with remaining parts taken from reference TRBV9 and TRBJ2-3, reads DSGVTQTPKHLITATGQRVTLRCSPRSGDLSVYWYQQSLDQGLQFLIQYYNGEERAKGNILERFSAQQFPDLHSELNLSSLELGDSALYFCAGSSTSSLRETQYFGPGTRLTVL.

CDR3 in DNA: TGTGCCAGCAGTGAAGCCTGGGCAGGCTACGAGCAGTACTTC. It is translated as CASSEAWAGYEQYF. This chain connects TRBV6-1 to TRBJ2-5, with D hard to call. With the DNA end fitting TRBJ2-7 better, the J assignment may be wrong. The V gene's germline CDR1 is MNHNS and CDR2 SASEGT. There are 14 residues in the CDR3.

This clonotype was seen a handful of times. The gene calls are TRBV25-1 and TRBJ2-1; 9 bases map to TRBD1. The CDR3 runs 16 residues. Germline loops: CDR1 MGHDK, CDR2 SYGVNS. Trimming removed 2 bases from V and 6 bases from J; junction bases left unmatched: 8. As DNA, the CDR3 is TGTGCCAGCAGTGAACTGGGGGGACAGGGTACCAATGAGCAGTTCTTC. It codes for CASSELGGQGTNEQFF.

This chain's CDR3 is CASRPGQGATGANVLTF. As DNA, the CDR3 is TGTGCCAGCAGACCCGGACAGGGGGCTACGGGGGCCAACGTCCTGACTTTC. This rearrangement joins TRBV27 to TRBJ2-6; TRBD1 matches 11 bases. Germline lookup yields CDR1 MNHEY and CDR2 SMNVEV (reference sequence). The CDR3 consists of 17 residues. V trimming: 6 bases; J trimming: 4 bases; junction bases outside the gene matches: 8.

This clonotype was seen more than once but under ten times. CDR3 nucleotides: TGCAGTGCTGATACGACAGGACGCGAGCAGTACTTC. Translated, it gives CSADTTGREQYF. V usage is TRBV20-1 and J usage is TRBJ2-4, with D possibly matching TRBD1 (6 bases). TRBJ2-7 explains the end of the DNA better; the J call may be wrong. CDR1 is DFQATT and CDR2 is SNEGSKA in the germline V gene (reference sequence). The CDR3 covers 12 residues.

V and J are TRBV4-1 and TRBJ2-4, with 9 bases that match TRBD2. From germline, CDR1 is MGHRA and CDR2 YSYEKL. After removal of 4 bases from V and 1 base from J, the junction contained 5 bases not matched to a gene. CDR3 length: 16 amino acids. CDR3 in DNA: TGCGCCAGCAGCCCGGCGGGAGGGGCGGCCAAAAACATTCAGTACTTC. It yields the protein CASSPAGGAAKNIQYF.